The following is a T cell receptor (beta chain) sequence with its context. This record belongs to a study of blood T cell repertoires in COVID-19. Study context: Samples of COVID-19 (acute and convalescent) were obtained from the United States, Italy and Spain.

Per the study methods: Amplification with reference gene primers provided the estimates of nucleated cell counts. Only in-frame clones appear in the TCRdb table, and some are missing; sequencing was by immunoSEQ multiplex PCR. For V, J and clone size, that table is used; D and trimming come from the DNA. The sample includes roughly 250,000 clones, almost 85% of them seen just once. Sequencing was performed on peripheral blood. This TCR was recovered from a woman aged 80 or older with acute or convalescent COVID-19.

The chain's CDR3 is CASSLAGARNEQYF. Here the CDR3 DNA reads TGTGCCAGCAGCTTAGCAGGGGCGCGGAACGAGCAGTACTTC. The chain couples TRBV7-9 to TRBJ2-7, with D possibly matching TRBD1 (5 bases). CDR1 SEHNR and CDR2 FQNEAQ come from the germline V gene (reference sequence). V lost 0 bases, J lost 5 bases, and 11 bases lay in between. The CDR3 totals 14 residues.